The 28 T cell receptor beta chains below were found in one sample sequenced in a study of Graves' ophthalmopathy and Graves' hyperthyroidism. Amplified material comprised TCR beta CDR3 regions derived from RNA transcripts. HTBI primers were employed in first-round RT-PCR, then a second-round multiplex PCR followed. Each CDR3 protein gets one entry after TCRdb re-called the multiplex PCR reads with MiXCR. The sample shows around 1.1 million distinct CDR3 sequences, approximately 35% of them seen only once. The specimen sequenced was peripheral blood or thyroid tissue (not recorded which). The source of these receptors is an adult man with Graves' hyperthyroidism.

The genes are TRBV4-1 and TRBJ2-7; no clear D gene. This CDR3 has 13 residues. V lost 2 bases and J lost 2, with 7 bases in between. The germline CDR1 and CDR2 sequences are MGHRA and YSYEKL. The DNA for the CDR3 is TGCGCCAGCAGCCAACGCACGACCTACGAGCAGTACTTC. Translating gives CASSQRTTYEQYF.

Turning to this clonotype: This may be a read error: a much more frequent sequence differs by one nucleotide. The CDR3 reads CASSLGGASGEQYF. CDR3 nucleotide sequence: TGTGCCAGCAGCTTAGGGGGGGCTTCGGGCGAGCAGTACTTC. J is TRBJ2-7 and V is TRBV7-9; TRBD1 or TRBD2 may be the D gene (6 bases each). The CDR3 runs 14 residues. V was cut by 1 base and J by 6 bases, with 13 bases left in between. The germline gives CDR1 SEHNR, CDR2 FQNEAQ (reference sequence).

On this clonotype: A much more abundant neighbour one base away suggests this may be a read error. CDR3 sequence reads: CASTQGYGYTF. CDR3 bases: TGTGCCAGCACGCAGGGCTATGGCTACACCTTC. The V and J genes are TRBV2 and TRBJ1-2, with D possibly being TRBD1 (5 bases). V was clipped by 7 bases and J by 4 bases, with 7 bases between them. Germline V gene lookup returns CDR1 SNHLY and CDR2 FYNNEI. The CDR3 is made up of 11 amino acids.

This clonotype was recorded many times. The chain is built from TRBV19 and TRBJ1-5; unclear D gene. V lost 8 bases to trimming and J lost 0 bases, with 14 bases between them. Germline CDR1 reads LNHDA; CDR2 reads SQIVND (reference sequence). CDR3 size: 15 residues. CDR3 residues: CASSRAALSNQPQHF. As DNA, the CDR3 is TGTGCCAGTTCTCGGGCAGCGCTTAGCAATCAGCCCCAGCATTTT.

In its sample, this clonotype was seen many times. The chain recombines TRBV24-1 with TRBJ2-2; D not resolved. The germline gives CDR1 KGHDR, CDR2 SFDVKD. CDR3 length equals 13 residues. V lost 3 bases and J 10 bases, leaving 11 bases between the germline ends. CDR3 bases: TGTGCCACCAGTGATCCTCCTCCTCCGGAGCTGTTTTTT. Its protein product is CATSDPPPPELFF.

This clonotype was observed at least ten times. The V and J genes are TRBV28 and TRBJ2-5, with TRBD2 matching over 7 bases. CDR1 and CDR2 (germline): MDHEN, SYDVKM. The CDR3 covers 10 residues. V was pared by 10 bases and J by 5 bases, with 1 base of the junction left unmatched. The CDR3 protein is CAIGRETQYF. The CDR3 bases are TGTGCCATCGGGAGGGAGACCCAGTACTTC.

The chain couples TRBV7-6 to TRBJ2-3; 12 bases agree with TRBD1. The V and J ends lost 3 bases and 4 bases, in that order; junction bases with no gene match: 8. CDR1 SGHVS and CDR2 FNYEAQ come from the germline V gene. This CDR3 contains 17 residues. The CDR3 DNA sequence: TGTGCCAGCAGCTTGCCCGGGACAGGGGGCGGCGCAGATACGCAGTATTTT. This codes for CASSLPGTGGGADTQYF.

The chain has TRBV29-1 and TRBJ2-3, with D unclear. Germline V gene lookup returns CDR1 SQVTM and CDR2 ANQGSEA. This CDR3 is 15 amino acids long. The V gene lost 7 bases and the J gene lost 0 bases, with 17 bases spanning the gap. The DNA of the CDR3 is TGCAGCGGGGGTGATCCGGGCGGTAGCACAGATACGCAGTATTTT. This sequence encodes CSGGDPGGSTDTQYF.

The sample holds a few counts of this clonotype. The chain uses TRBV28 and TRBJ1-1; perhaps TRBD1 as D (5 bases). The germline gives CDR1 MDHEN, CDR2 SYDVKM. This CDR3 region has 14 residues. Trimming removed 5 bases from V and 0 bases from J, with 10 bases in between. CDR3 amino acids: CASSKTVMNTEAFF. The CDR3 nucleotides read TGTGCCAGCAGTAAGACAGTCATGAACACTGAAGCTTTCTTT.

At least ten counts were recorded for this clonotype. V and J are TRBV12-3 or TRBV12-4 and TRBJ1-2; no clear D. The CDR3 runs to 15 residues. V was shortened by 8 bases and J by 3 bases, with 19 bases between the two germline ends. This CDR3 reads CASVTRWPGDYGYTF. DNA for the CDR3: TGTGCCAGCGTAACCCGTTGGCCCGGGGACTATGGCTACACCTTC.

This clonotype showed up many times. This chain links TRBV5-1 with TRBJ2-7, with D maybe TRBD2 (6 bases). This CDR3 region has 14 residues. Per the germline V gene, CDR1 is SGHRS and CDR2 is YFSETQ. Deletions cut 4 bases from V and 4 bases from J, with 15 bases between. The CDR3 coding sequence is TGCGCCAGCAGCCGAATGGAGGGCGGGTACGAGCAGTACTTC. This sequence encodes CASSRMEGGYEQYF. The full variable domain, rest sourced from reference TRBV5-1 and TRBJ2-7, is KAGVTQTPRYLIKTRGQQVTLSCSPISGHRSVSWYQQTPGQGLQFLFEYFSETQRNKGNFPGRFSGRQFSNSRSEMNVSTLELGDSALYLCASSRMEGGYEQYFGPGTRLTVT.

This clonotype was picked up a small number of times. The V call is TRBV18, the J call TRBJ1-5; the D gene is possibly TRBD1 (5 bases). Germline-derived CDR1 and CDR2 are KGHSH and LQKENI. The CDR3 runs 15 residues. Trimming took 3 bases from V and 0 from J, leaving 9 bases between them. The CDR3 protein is CASSPGRSSNQPQHF. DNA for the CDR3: TGTGCCAGCTCACCGGGACGGAGTAGCAATCAGCCCCAGCATTTT.

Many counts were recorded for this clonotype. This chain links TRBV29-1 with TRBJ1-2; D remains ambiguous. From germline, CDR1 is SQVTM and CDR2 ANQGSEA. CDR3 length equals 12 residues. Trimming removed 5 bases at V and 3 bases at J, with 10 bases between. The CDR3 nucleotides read TGCAGCGTTTGGGCAGTAGACTATGGCTACACCTTC. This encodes CSVWAVDYGYTF.

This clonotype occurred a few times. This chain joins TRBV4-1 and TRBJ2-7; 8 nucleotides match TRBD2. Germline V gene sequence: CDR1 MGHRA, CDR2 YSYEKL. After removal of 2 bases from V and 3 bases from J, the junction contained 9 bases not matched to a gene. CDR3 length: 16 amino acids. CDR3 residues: CASSQRIAGNNYEQYF. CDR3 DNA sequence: TGCGCCAGCAGCCAACGAATAGCGGGAAACAACTACGAGCAGTACTTC.

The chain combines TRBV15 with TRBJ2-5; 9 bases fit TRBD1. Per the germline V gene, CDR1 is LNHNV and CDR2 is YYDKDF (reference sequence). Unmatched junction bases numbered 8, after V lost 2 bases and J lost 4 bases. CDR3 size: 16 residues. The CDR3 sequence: CATSRPGQGGGETQYF. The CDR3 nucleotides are TGTGCCACCAGCAGACCGGGACAGGGAGGCGGAGAGACCCAGTACTTC.

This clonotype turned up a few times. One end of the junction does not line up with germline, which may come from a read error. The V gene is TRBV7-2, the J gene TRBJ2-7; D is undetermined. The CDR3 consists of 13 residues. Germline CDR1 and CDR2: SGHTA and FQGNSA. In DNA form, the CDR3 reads TGTGCCAGCAGTTTAGGGCAGAACGGGGAGCAGTACTTC. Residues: CASSLGQNGEQYF. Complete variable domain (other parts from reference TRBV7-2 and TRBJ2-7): GAGVSQSPSNKVTEKGKDVELRCDPISGHTALYWYRQSLGQGLEFLIYFQGNSAPDKSGLPSDRFSAERTGGSVSTLTIQRTQQEDSAVYLCASSLGQNGEQYFGPGTRLTVT.

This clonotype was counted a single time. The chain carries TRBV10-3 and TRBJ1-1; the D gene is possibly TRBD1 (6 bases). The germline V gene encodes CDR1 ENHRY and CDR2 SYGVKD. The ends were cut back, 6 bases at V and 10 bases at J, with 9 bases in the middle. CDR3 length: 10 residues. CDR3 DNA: TGTGCCATCAGACAGGGTCGAGCTTTCTTT. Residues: CAIRQGRAFF.

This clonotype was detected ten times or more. CDR3 amino acids: CASSESGRNYGYTF. DNA of the CDR3: TGCGCCAGCAGTGAGTCGGGAAGAAACTATGGCTACACCTTC. The chain has TRBV10-2 and TRBJ1-2; D is unresolved. CDR1 WSHSY and CDR2 SAAADI come from the germline V gene. The CDR3 extends over 14 amino acids. V was cut by 0 bases and J by 2 bases, with 7 bases left in between.

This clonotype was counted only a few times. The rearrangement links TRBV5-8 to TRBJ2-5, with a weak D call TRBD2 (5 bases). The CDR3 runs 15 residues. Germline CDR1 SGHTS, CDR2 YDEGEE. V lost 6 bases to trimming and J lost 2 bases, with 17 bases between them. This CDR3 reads CASTPGSRGQETQYF. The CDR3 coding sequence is TGTGCCAGCACCCCGGGATCCCGTGGACAAGAGACCCAGTACTTC.

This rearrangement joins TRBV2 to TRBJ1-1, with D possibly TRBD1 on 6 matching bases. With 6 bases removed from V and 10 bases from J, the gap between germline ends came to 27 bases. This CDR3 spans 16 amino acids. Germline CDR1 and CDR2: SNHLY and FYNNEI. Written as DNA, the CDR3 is TGTGCCAGCAGCTTAGATACCGGTTTAGGGTGGACAGTAGCTTTCTTT. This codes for CASSLDTGLGWTVAFF.

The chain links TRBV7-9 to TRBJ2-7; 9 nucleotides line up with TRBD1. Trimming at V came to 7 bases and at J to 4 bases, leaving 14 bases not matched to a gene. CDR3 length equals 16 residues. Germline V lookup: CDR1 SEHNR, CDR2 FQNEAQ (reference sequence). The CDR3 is CASTPGGQGRDYEQYF. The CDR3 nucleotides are TGTGCCAGCACCCCCGGGGGACAGGGAAGAGATTACGAGCAGTACTTC.

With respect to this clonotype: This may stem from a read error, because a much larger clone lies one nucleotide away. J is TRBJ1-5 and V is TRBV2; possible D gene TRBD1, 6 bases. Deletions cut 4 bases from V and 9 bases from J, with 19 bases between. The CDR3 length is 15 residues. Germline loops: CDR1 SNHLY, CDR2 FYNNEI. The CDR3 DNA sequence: TGTGCCAGCAGTGGACAGGCCCTCGTATTTTCGCCCCAGCATTTT. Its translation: CASSGQALVFSPQHF.

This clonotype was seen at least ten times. The CDR3 is CASSLDHREPQHF. For the CDR3, the DNA is TGTGCCAGCAGCTTGGACCATCGGGAGCCCCAGCATTTT. V and J are TRBV7-9 and TRBJ1-5; the D is unclear. CDR3 length: 13 amino acids. The V end lost 3 bases, the J end lost 8 bases, and 11 bases lay between the germline ends. Germline V gives CDR1 SEHNR, CDR2 FQNEAQ (reference sequence). The full variable domain, rest sourced from reference TRBV7-9 and TRBJ1-5, is DTGVSQNPRHKITKRGQNVTFRCDPISEHNRLYWYRQTLGQGPEFLTYFQNEAQLEKSRLLSDRFSAERPKGSFSTLEIQRTEQGDSAMYLCASSLDHREPQHFGDGTRLSIL.

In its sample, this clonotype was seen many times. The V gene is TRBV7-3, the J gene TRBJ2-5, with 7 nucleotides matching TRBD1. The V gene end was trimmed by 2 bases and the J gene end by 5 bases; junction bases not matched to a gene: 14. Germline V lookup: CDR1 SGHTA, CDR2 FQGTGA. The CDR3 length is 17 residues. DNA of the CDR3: TGTGCCAGCAGCTTATACCCTCAGGGACAGTCTGCGGAGACCCAGTACTTC. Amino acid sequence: CASSLYPQGQSAETQYF. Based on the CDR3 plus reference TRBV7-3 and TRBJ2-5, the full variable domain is GAGVSQTPSNKVTEKGKYVELRCDPISGHTALYWYRQSLGQGPEFLIYFQGTGAADDSGLPNDRFFAVRPEGSVSTLKIQRTERGDSAVYLCASSLYPQGQSAETQYFGPGTRLLVL.

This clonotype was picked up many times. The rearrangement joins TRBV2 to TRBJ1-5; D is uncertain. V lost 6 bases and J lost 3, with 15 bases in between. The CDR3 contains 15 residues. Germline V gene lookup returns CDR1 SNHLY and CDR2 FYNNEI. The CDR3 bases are TGTGCCAGCAGAGTCTTGGCCGGGAACAATCAGCCCCAGCATTTT. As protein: CASRVLAGNNQPQHF.

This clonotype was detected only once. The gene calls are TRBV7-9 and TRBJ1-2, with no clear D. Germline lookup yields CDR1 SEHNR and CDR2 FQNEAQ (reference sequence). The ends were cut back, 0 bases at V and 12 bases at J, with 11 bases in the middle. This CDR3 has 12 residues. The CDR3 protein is CASSLAASGNTF. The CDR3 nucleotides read TGTGCCAGCAGCTTAGCGGCCTCTGGAAACACCTTC.

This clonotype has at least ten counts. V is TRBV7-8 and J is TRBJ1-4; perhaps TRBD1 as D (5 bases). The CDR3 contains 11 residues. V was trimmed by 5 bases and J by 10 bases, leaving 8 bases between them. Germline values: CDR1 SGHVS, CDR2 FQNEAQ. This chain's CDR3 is CASSTGGKLFF. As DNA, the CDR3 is TGTGCCAGCAGCACCGGGGGAAAACTGTTTTTT.

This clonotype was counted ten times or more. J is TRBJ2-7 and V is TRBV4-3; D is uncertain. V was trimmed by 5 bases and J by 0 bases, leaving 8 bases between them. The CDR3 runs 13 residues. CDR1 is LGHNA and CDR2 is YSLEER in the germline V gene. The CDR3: CASSSYTSYEQYF. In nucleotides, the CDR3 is TGCGCCAGCAGCTCCTACACCTCCTACGAGCAGTACTTC.